This is a list of T cell receptor beta chains from one sample in a study of T cells in localized non-small cell lung cancer. Clones were read by immunoSEQ multiplex PCR, and TCRdb kept only the in-frame ones, dropping some. The sample lists tens of thousands of clones, roughly 88% occurring once. The material sequenced was peripheral blood mononuclear cells, taken before any cancer treatment. The receptor set was obtained from a male donor aged 60 or older with stage II lung adenocarcinoma. CDR3s include the opening cysteine and the closing phenylalanine or tryptophan. The order of the fields is clone size, J gene, V gene, D gene, CDR3 DNA, CDR3 protein. D genes are given only for firm matches. Size tells how often a clone was seen (once, few, many) or the class of an expanded clone, and some rows leave it out.

>NA|TRBJ1-3|TRBV5-4|NA
TGTGCCAGCAGCTTCAGTGACTCTGGAAACACCATATATTTT
CASSFSDSGNTIYF
>NA|TRBJ2-2|TRBV14|TRBD1
TGTGCCAGCAGCCCGGGACAGGGATCGACCGGGGAGCTGTTTTTT
CASSPGQGSTGELFF
>once|TRBJ1-2|TRBV6-6|NA
TGTGCCAGCAGTCGTTCCGCCCGCGGCGGCTACACCTTC
CASSRSARGGYTF
>medium-sized|TRBJ1-1|TRBV20-1|TRBD1
TGCAGTACAAGGGGGCCGCCAGCTTTCTTT
CSTRGPPAFF
>NA|TRBJ1-1|TRBV29-1|NA
TGCAGCGTTGCCACAGGGTCGGTGGGCACTGAAGCTTTCTTT
CSVATGSVGTEAFF
>NA|TRBJ2-5|TRBV5-6|TRBD2
TGTGCCAGCAGCACTATAGCGGGAGTGGCAGAGACCCAGTACTTC
CASSTIAGVAETQYF
>NA|TRBJ1-5|TRBV28|NA
TGTGCCAGCAGCACCCCCCCCGGCGATCAGCCCCAGCATTTT
CASSTPPGDQPQHF
>NA|TRBJ1-1|TRBV19|NA
TGTGCCAGTAGCATGACTCACCTAAACACTGAAGCTTTCTTT
CASSMTHLNTEAFF
>few|TRBJ1-1|TRBV30|NA
TGTGCCTGGAAACCCCTAGCTGCCTTCACTGAAGCTTTCTTT
CAWKPLAAFTEAFF
>NA|TRBJ2-3|TRBV5-6|NA
TGTGCCAGCAGCCGTACGGCTAGCACAGATACGCAGTATTTT
CASSRTASTDTQYF
>NA|TRBJ2-3|TRBV7-2|NA
TGTGCCAGCAGCTTAGAAGGTGTTCCGGGACACCTCACAGATACGCAGTATTTT
CASSLEGVPGHLTDTQYF
>NA|TRBJ1-4|TRBV28|NA
TGTGCCAGCAGCGCTCCCTCCTCTGCAACTAATGAAAAACTGTTTTTT
CASSAPSSATNEKLFF
>NA|TRBJ2-3|TRBV4-1|NA
TGCGCCAGCAGCCCCGTAGCGTTATTGCGGCGCACAGATACGCAGTATTTT
CASSPVALLRRTDTQYF
>NA|TRBJ2-7|TRBV5-1|TRBD1
TGCGCCAGCAGCTTGGGGGGACAGGGGTTTCCCCGGCAGTACTTC
CASSLGGQGFPRQYF
>NA|TRBJ2-2|TRBV29-1|NA
TGCAGCGGGAGACAGACCGGGGAGCTGTTTTTT
CSGRQTGELFF
>few|TRBJ1-1|TRBV14|NA
TGTGCCAGCAGCTTACGCAGGGGCGAAGCTTTCTTT
CASSLRRGEAFF
>NA|TRBJ2-3|TRBV11-2|NA
TGTGCCAGCAGCTTAGGAGCGGATAGCACAGATACGCAGTATTTT
CASSLGADSTDTQYF
>NA|TRBJ1-1|TRBV6-5|NA
TGTGCCAGCAGTTACCGAGGGGACGCGGAAGCTTTCTTT
CASSYRGDAEAFF
>NA|TRBJ2-7|TRBV7-2|TRBD2
TGTGCCAGCAGCTTTGGGTCTAGCGGCTACGAGCAGTACTTC
CASSFGSSGYEQYF
>NA|TRBJ1-5|TRBV10-3|NA
TGTGCCATCAGTGGGGGGGGAACGGAGCCCCAGCATTTT
CAISGGGTEPQHF
>NA|TRBJ2-1|TRBV7-7|TRBD2
TGTGCCAGCAGCTTACTAGCGGTTCCCTACAATGAGCAGTTCTTC
CASSLLAVPYNEQFF
>few|TRBJ2-7|TRBV5-1|NA
TGCGCCGCGGGGACGGAACGGCGGGAGCAGTACTTC
CAAGTERREQYF
>NA|TRBJ2-7|TRBV4-1|TRBD2
TGCGCCAGCAGCCACCCGATTAGCGGGAGGGGAAGGGAGCAGTACTTC
CASSHPISGRGREQYF
>NA|TRBJ2-1|TRBV5-8|NA
TGTGCCAGCAGCTCCACCTTGGCTAGTTCGTACAATGAGCAGTTCTTC
CASSSTLASSYNEQFF
>NA|TRBJ1-1|TRBV7-8|NA
TGTGCCAGCAGCTTAGCGGGCACTGAAGCTTTCTTT
CASSLAGTEAFF
>NA|TRBJ2-1|TRBV6-6|TRBD2
TGTGCCAGCAGACTGACTAGCGGGGGAACCTACTCGTTCTTC
CASRLTSGGTYSFF
>NA|TRBJ2-5|TRBV2|TRBD2
TGTGCCAGCAGTCGTACTAGCGGGAGGGCAGAGACCCAGTACTTC
CASSRTSGRAETQYF
>NA|TRBJ2-3|TRBV19|NA
TGTGCCAGTAGTCGGCCGGGCACAGATACGCAGTATTTT
CASSRPGTDTQYF
>NA|TRBJ2-7|TRBV30|NA
TGTGCCTCCCGTCGAGGGACTGATTCCTACGAGCAGTACTTC
CASRRGTDSYEQYF
>NA|TRBJ2-7|TRBV6-5|NA
TGTGCCAGCAGGCCGCTCTCCGGGACCTCTTACGAGCAGTACTTC
CASRPLSGTSYEQYF
>NA|TRBJ1-4|TRBV9|NA
TGTGCCAGCAGCGTAGGAGGGGACGAAAAACTGTTTTTT
CASSVGGDEKLFF
>NA|TRBJ1-3|TRBV29-1|TRBD1
TGCAGCGTTGCGACAGGGGGCGTAAACACCATATATTTT
CSVATGGVNTIYF
>NA|TRBJ2-3|TRBV4-1|TRBD1
TGCGCCAGCAGCCAAGCCTACAGGGGCCTTACCCGATCGCAGTATTTT
CASSQAYRGLTRSQYF
>NA|TRBJ2-7|TRBV29-1|NA
TGCAGCGTTGCGGGCTTTGGGGAGTATCGGTCCGAGCAGTACTTC
CSVAGFGEYRSEQYF
>NA|TRBJ1-6|TRBV15|NA
TGTGCCACCAGCAGAGATTTAACAGAATCACCCCTCCACTTT
CATSRDLTESPLHF
>NA|TRBJ1-3|TRBV6-5|TRBD1
TGTGCCAGCAAGACAGGGGTTGCAGGAAACACCATATATTTT
CASKTGVAGNTIYF
>NA|TRBJ2-5|TRBV7-9|NA
TGTGCCAGCACGGACAGAAGGGAGACCCAGTACTTC
CASTDRRETQYF
>NA|TRBJ2-5|TRBV5-1|TRBD2
TGCGCCAGCAGCCAGGGACTAGCGGGAGGAGTAGAGACCCAGTACTTC
CASSQGLAGGVETQYF
>NA|TRBJ1-2|TRBV15|NA
TGTGCCACCAGCAGAGACTCCAGTCCCTCCGGCTATGGCTACACCTTC
CATSRDSSPSGYGYTF
>NA|TRBJ2-7|TRBV5-4|NA
TGTGCCAGCAGCTTGAGCGGAGGACCCTACGAGCAGTACTTC
CASSLSGGPYEQYF
>NA|TRBJ2-3|TRBV4-1|NA
TGCGCCAGCAGCCGGCTTTTAGGACCCGATACGCAGTATTTT
CASSRLLGPDTQYF
>NA|TRBJ1-2|TRBV6-1|NA
TGTGCCAGCAGCCCCGGAGGACACCCTCCGCGAGGCTACACCTTC
CASSPGGHPPRGYTF
>NA|TRBJ2-5|TRBV6-5|TRBD1
TGTGCCAGCAACCCGACAGGGCGAGAGACCCAGTACTTC
CASNPTGRETQYF
>NA|TRBJ1-1|TRBV5-1|NA
TGCGCCAGCAGCTGGGTGGGGGCGCAGGGCACTGAAGCTTTCTTT
CASSWVGAQGTEAFF
>NA|TRBJ2-1|TRBV4-1|NA
TGCGCCAGCAGCCAAGATAAGGCCTACAATGAGCAGTTCTTC
CASSQDKAYNEQFF
>NA|TRBJ2-7|TRBV5-6|NA
TGTGCCAGCAGCTGGGGGAATCAAAATCCCTACGAGCAGTACTTC
CASSWGNQNPYEQYF
>NA|TRBJ1-2|TRBV11-2|NA
TGTGCCAGCAGCTTAGATCGAACAGTCGGCTACACCTTC
CASSLDRTVGYTF
>NA|TRBJ2-1|TRBV5-1|NA
TGCGCCAGCAGCCCCGACCCATACAATGAGCAGTTCTTC
CASSPDPYNEQFF
>NA|TRBJ2-1|TRBV19|TRBD1
TGTGCCAGTAGTATATTCGTAGGGCAGGGGCAGGGGGATGAGCAGTTCTTC
CASSIFVGQGQGDEQFF
>NA|TRBJ2-5|TRBV9|TRBD1
TGTGCCAGCAGCGCCACAGGGGGAGTTGAGACCCAGTACTTC
CASSATGGVETQYF
>NA|TRBJ2-3|TRBV10-2|TRBD1
TGCGCCAGCAGAGAACCCGGGACAGGCACAGATACGCAGTATTTT
CASREPGTGTDTQYF
>once|TRBJ2-3|TRBV2|TRBD2
TGTGCCAGCAGTGAGAGGACTAGCGGCACAGATACGCAGTATTTT
CASSERTSGTDTQYF
>NA|TRBJ1-2|TRBV5-4|TRBD1
TGTGCCAGCAGCGATCCGGGACAGCTCTACTATGGCTACACCTTC
CASSDPGQLYYGYTF
>NA|TRBJ1-5|TRBV4-3|NA
TGCGCCAGCAGCCAAGACAGTAATAGCAATCAGCCCCAGCATTTT
CASSQDSNSNQPQHF
>NA|TRBJ2-2|TRBV6-4|TRBD2
TGTGCCAGCAGTGACTTACTAGCGGGAGGGGAAACCGGGGAGCTGTTTTTT
CASSDLLAGGETGELFF
>NA|TRBJ2-3|TRBV9|NA
TGTGCCAGCAGCGTAGAAACAGCAGTAGATACGCAGTATTTT
CASSVETAVDTQYF
>once|TRBJ1-4|TRBV4-1|TRBD1
TGCGCCAGCAGCCAAGAAGGCACAGGGGAAGAAAAACTGTTTTTT
CASSQEGTGEEKLFF